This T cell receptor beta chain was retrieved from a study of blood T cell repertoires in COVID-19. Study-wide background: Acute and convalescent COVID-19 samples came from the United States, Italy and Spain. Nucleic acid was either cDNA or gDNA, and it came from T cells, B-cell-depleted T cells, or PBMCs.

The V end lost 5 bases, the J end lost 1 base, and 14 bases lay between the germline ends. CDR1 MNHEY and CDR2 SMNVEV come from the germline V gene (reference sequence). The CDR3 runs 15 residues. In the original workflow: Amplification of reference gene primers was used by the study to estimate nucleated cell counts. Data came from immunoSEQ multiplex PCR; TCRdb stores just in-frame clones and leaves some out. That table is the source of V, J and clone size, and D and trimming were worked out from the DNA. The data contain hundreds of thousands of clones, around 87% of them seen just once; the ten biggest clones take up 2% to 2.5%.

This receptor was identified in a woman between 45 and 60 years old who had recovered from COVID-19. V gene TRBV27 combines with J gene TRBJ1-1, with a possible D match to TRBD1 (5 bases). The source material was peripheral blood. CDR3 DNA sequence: TGTGCCAGCAGTCCCGGGCGGCAGGGGAACACTGAAGCTTTCTTT. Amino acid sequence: CASSPGRQGNTEAFF.